The 29 T cell receptor beta chains reported below all come from one sample, sequenced in a study of cytotoxic CD8 clonotypes in ibrutinib-treated CLL. Assay used: immunoSEQ multiplex PCR; TCRdb lists only in-frame clones, some missing. The sample lists approximately 90,000 clones; more than 70% were seen once. The input for sequencing was PBMCs, taken after 24 months of ibrutinib treatment. The origin of the receptors is a human donor with chronic lymphocytic leukemia.

As DNA, the CDR3 is TGTGCCAGCAGCGTTTCCTTTACAGGGGACCAAGAGACCCAGTACTTC. Protein sequence: CASSVSFTGDQETQYF. The rearrangement uses TRBV9 and TRBJ2-5; the match to TRBD1 covers 7 bases. Looked up from germline, CDR1 is SGDLS and CDR2 is YYNGEE. The trim removed 2 bases at V and 0 bases at J, leaving 7 bases unmatched. The CDR3 sequence is 16 residues long.

J is TRBJ2-2 and V is TRBV2; possible D gene TRBD2, 6 bases. CDR3 length: 15 residues. Germline loops: CDR1 SNHLY, CDR2 FYNNEI. V lost 4 bases and J lost 2, with 11 bases in between. CDR3 nucleotides: TGTGCCAGCAGTGTCCGGGGAGGTAACACCGGGGAGCTGTTTTTT. It specifies CASSVRGGNTGELFF.

This clone was seen just once. The chain employs TRBV9 and TRBJ2-2, with D possibly called TRBD1 or TRBD2 (5 bases each). The length of the CDR3 is 15 residues. Trimming took off 4 bases at V and 1 base at J, with 11 bases between the two ends. Germline-derived CDR1 and CDR2 are SGDLS and YYNGEE. The CDR3 region is CASSTTGRNTGELFF. In nucleotides, the CDR3 is TGTGCCAGCAGCACGACGGGACGGAACACCGGGGAGCTGTTTTTT.

V usage is TRBV10-2 and J usage is TRBJ2-5; TRBD1 agrees at 8 bases. The CDR3 is 14 residues long. The germline V gene has CDR1 WSHSY and CDR2 SAAADI. The V segment lost 6 bases and the J segment 3 bases; nucleotides outside the gene matches: 6. The CDR3 DNA is TGCGCCAGCAGCAGGACAGGGCCGAAAGAGACCCAGTACTTC. It translates to CASSRTGPKETQYF.

This clone was seen ten or more times. V and J are TRBV10-3 and TRBJ1-3, with D possibly TRBD1 on 5 matching bases. Trimming pared 11 bases from V and 0 bases from J, leaving 11 bases between. CDR3 length equals 13 residues. The V gene's germline CDR1 is ENHRY and CDR2 SYGVKD. CDR3 coding DNA: TGTGCCGGAACAGGTAGCTCTGGAAACACCATATATTTT. This translates into CAGTGSSGNTIYF.

This sequence joins TRBV28 and TRBJ1-5; a weak D match, TRBD1 (6 bases). Trimming left V 5 bases short and J 0 bases short, with 11 bases between. CDR3 length: 15 amino acids. Germline V gene data show CDR1 as MDHEN and CDR2 as SYDVKM. In DNA form, the CDR3 reads TGTGCCAGCAGTAAACAGGGATATAGCAATCAGCCCCAGCATTTT. Its protein is CASSKQGYSNQPQHF.

J is TRBJ2-2 and V is TRBV4-2; TRBD2 aligns across 7 bases. The CDR3 is 15 amino acids. From germline, CDR1 is LGHNA and CDR2 YNFKEQ. The J segment lost 2 bases and the V segment lost 4 bases, leaving 4 bases of the junction unmatched. The CDR3 is CASSRETSNTGELFF. The DNA of the CDR3 is TGTGCCAGCAGCCGTGAGACTAGCAACACCGGGGAGCTGTTTTTT.

The chain carries TRBV7-4 and TRBJ2-3, with a weak D call TRBD1 (5 bases). Germline V gives CDR1 SGHVT, CDR2 SQSDAQ. This CDR3 has 15 amino acids. The V end was cut by 2 bases, the J end by 2 bases, with 11 bases between. The CDR3 loop reads CASSLRGHITDTQYF. The CDR3 DNA reads TGTGCCAGCAGCTTAAGAGGACATATCACAGATACGCAGTATTTT.

The V and J genes are TRBV11-2 and TRBJ1-2; D gene unclear. CDR3 length: 14 amino acids. Per the germline V gene, CDR1 is SGHAT and CDR2 is FQNNGV. Trimming removed 2 bases from V and 3 bases from J, with 10 bases in between. CDR3 sequence: CASSLSSRHYGYTF. CDR3 bases: TGTGCCAGCAGCTTAAGTAGTCGGCACTATGGCTACACCTTC.

The rearrangement links TRBV21-1 to TRBJ1-6; the listed D gene, TRBD1, was not tested against the DNA. TRBV21-1 is tagged as a pseudogene. The CDR3 has 15 residues. As DNA, the CDR3 is TGTGCCAGCAGCGATGACAGGCTAGGGGATTCACCCCTCCACTTT. It codes for CASSDDRLGDSPLHF.

The chain is built from TRBV7-3 and TRBJ2-7; tentatively, D is TRBD2 (6 bases). CDR1 is SGHTA, CDR2 FQGTGA, per germline. CDR3 length: 12 amino acids. Trimming cost V 5 bases and J 2 bases, with 7 bases left between them. The CDR3, as DNA: TGTGCCAGCAGCGGGACTGCCTACGAGCAGTACTTC. Protein product: CASSGTAYEQYF.

The chain uses TRBV29-1 and TRBJ1-1, with D uncertain. V was shortened by 4 bases and J by 1 base, with 10 bases between the two germline ends. This CDR3 contains 13 residues. Per the germline V gene, CDR1 is SQVTM and CDR2 is ANQGSEA. CDR3 in amino acids: CSVVLGRNTEAFF. The CDR3 bases are TGCAGCGTTGTGTTGGGGAGGAACACTGAAGCTTTCTTT.

CDR3 sequence (DNA): TGTGCCAGCAGTGGAATTCAGAGGAACACTGAAGCTTTCTTT. Amino acids: CASSGIQRNTEAFF. This rearrangement joins TRBV25-1 to TRBJ1-1; D not certain. Germline V gives CDR1 MGHDK, CDR2 SYGVNS. V lost 4 bases and J lost 1, with 10 bases in between. The CDR3 is 14 residues long.

This clone was seen only a few times. The chain uses TRBV9 and TRBJ1-6, with D unclear. Germline assignment: CDR1 SGDLS and CDR2 YYNGEE. The CDR3 totals 13 residues. V was trimmed by 4 bases and J by 6 bases, leaving 8 bases between them. The CDR3 loop is CASSPQGNSPLHF. The CDR3 DNA sequence: TGTGCCAGCAGCCCCCAAGGTAATTCACCCCTCCACTTT.

The V gene is TRBV28, the J gene TRBJ2-1; D possibly corresponds to TRBD1 (6 bases). V shed 6 bases and J shed 6 bases, with 12 bases lying between them. CDR1 MDHEN and CDR2 SYDVKM come from the germline V gene. The CDR3 is made up of 13 amino acids. CDR3 region: CASRRYRANEQFF. The CDR3 DNA reads as TGTGCCAGCAGACGATACAGGGCCAATGAGCAGTTCTTC.

The chain recombines TRBV5-8 with TRBJ1-2, with 8 bases identical to TRBD1. Unmatched junction bases numbered 7, after V lost 2 bases and J lost 4 bases. The CDR3 extends over 15 amino acids. CDR1 and CDR2 (germline): SGHTS, YDEGEE. The CDR3 DNA reads as TGTGCCAGCAGCTTCGAGGAGGGACAGGTCTATGGCTACACCTTC. It encodes CASSFEEGQVYGYTF. The variable domain in full, completed from reference TRBV5-8 and TRBJ1-2, reads EAGVTQSPTHLIKTRGQQATLRCSPISGHTSVYWYQQALGLGLQFLLWYDEGEERNRGNFPPRFSGRQFPNYSSELNVNALELEDSALYLCASSFEEGQVYGYTFGSGTRLTVV.

V usage is TRBV7-8 and J usage is TRBJ1-5; D is uncertain. The CDR3 has 16 amino acids. Between the trimmed V and J ends, which lost 2 bases and 5 bases, there was a span of 16 bases. Germline CDR1 and CDR2: SGHVS and FQNEAQ. DNA for the CDR3: TGTGCCAGCAGCTTATACCGGGGTCCGGGAGATCAGCCCCAGCATTTT. Encoded protein: CASSLYRGPGDQPQHF.

V usage is TRBV19 and J usage is TRBJ1-2, with TRBD1 identical over 9 bases. V gave up 5 bases and J gave up 3 bases; unmatched junction bases: 10. CDR3 size: 16 residues. Germline assignment: CDR1 LNHDA and CDR2 SQIVND (reference sequence). The CDR3 DNA follows: TGTGCCAGTAGTGTACTACCGGGACAGGGAGACTATGGCTACACCTTC. Amino acid sequence: CASSVLPGQGDYGYTF. The full variable domain, with the rest looked up from reference TRBV19 and TRBJ1-2, is DGGITQSPKYLFRKEGQNVTLSCEQNLNHDAMYWYRQDPGQGLRLIYYSQIVNDFQKGDIAEGYSVSREKKESFPLTVTSAQKNPTAFYLCASSVLPGQGDYGYTFGSGTRLTVV.

The gene calls are TRBV2 and TRBJ2-7; D remains unclear. The CDR3 runs 11 residues. Germline V gene sequence: CDR1 SNHLY, CDR2 FYNNEI. Trimming cost V 11 bases and J 0 bases, with 8 bases left between them. CDR3 protein: CAVRSSYEQYF. The CDR3 DNA sequence: TGTGCCGTTAGAAGCTCCTACGAGCAGTACTTC.

V gene TRBV7-2 combines with J gene TRBJ2-1, with a tentative D call TRBD1 (5 bases). Looked up from germline, CDR1 is SGHTA and CDR2 is FQGNSA. CDR3 length: 14 residues. V was shortened by 1 base and J by 7 bases, with 11 bases between the two germline ends. The CDR3 spells CASSLVSGLNEQFF. The CDR3 DNA sequence: TGTGCCAGCAGCTTAGTTTCAGGGCTTAATGAGCAGTTCTTC.

This clone was seen only a few times. The chain combines TRBV6-1 with TRBJ2-7; 8 positions agree with TRBD1. The CDR3 spans 13 residues. Germline assignment: CDR1 MNHNS and CDR2 SASEGT. Trimming at V came to 7 bases and at J to 3 bases, leaving 5 bases not matched to a gene. Written as DNA, the CDR3 is TGTGCCAGCATCGGGGACAGGAGCTACGAGCAGTACTTC. It specifies CASIGDRSYEQYF.

The V gene is TRBV14, the J gene TRBJ2-3; no definite D call. Germline assignment: CDR1 SGHDN and CDR2 FVKESK. The V end lost 4 bases, the J end lost 2 bases, and 7 bases lay between the germline ends. The CDR3 extends over 13 amino acids. The CDR3 nucleotides are TGTGCCAGCAGCCCCTCTTTCACAGATACGCAGTATTTT. Its protein is CASSPSFTDTQYF. Full variable domain (missing parts from reference TRBV14 and TRBJ2-3): EAGVTQFPSHSVIEKGQTVTLRCDPISGHDNLYWYRRVMGKEIKFLLHFVKESKQDESGMPNNRFLAERTGGTYSTLKVQPAELEDSGVYFCASSPSFTDTQYFGPGTRLTVL.

J is TRBJ2-3 and V is TRBV27; D not resolved. There are 17 residues in the CDR3. Deletions cut 6 bases from V and 0 bases from J, with 19 bases between. Germline CDR1 is MNHEY and CDR2 is SMNVEV (reference sequence). CDR3 region: CASSPFLWAGSTDTQYF. CDR3 DNA: TGTGCCAGCAGCCCATTCCTTTGGGCAGGCAGCACAGATACGCAGTATTTT.

The chain links TRBV5-1 to TRBJ2-5; tentatively, D is TRBD2 (5 bases). The CDR3 runs 14 residues. Per germline, CDR1 SGHRS and CDR2 YFSETQ. V was cut by 1 base and J by 0 bases, with 7 bases left in between. In DNA, the CDR3 is TGCGCCAGCAGCTTGAGGGAGTACCAAGAGACCCAGTACTTC. This gives the protein CASSLREYQETQYF.

The rearrangement joins TRBV5-4 to TRBJ2-1; no definite D call. Germline CDR1 is SGHNT and CDR2 is YYREEE (reference sequence). The CDR3 runs 15 residues. V was pared by 5 bases and J by 0 bases, with 12 bases between. DNA of the CDR3: TGTGCCAGCAGATTGACCAGCGACTCCTACAATGAGCAGTTCTTC. Its translation: CASRLTSDSYNEQFF.

This clone was recorded many times. The chain couples TRBV5-6 to TRBJ1-1; TRBD1 aligns across 9 bases. The CDR3 consists of 13 residues. V was pared by 3 bases and J by 4 bases, with 1 base of the junction left unmatched. Germline CDR1 SGHDT, CDR2 YYEEEE. This chain's CDR3 is CASSWDRATEAFF. The CDR3 DNA reads TGTGCCAGCAGCTGGGACAGGGCCACTGAAGCTTTCTTT. Complete variable domain (other parts from reference TRBV5-6 and TRBJ1-1): DAGVTQSPTHLIKTRGQQVTLRCSPKSGHDTVSWYQQALGQGPQFIFQYYEEEERQRGNFPDRFSGHQFPNYSSELNVNALLLGDSALYLCASSWDRATEAFFGQGTRLTVV.

The rearrangement uses TRBV5-1 and TRBJ1-4; 7 bases align to TRBD1. V shed 4 bases, J shed 2 bases, and the junction held 8 bases outside the gene matches. Looked up from germline, CDR1 is SGHRS and CDR2 is YFSETQ. The CDR3 covers 16 residues. The CDR3 loop is CASSKNTGATNEKLFF. The CDR3 bases are TGCGCCAGCAGCAAAAATACAGGGGCCACTAATGAAAAACTGTTTTTT.

Here the CDR3 reads CSVEPRTGGYEQYF. In DNA form, the CDR3 reads TGCAGCGTTGAACCGCGGACAGGGGGCTACGAGCAGTACTTC. This chain links TRBV29-1 with TRBJ2-7, with 10 bases matching TRBD1. The germline V gene encodes CDR1 SQVTM and CDR2 ANQGSEA. V dropped 2 bases and J dropped 3; count of bases not matched to a gene: 4. This CDR3 has 14 amino acids.

This clone appeared a few times. The chain couples TRBV18 to TRBJ2-3; D remains ambiguous. Germline V CDR1 and CDR2: KGHSH, LQKENI. V was shortened by 6 bases and J by 6 bases, with 13 bases between the two germline ends. CDR3 length: 13 amino acids. Written as DNA, the CDR3 is TGTGCCAGCTCCTCGTCTCCTGGGGATACGCAGTATTTT. Translating gives CASSSSPGDTQYF.